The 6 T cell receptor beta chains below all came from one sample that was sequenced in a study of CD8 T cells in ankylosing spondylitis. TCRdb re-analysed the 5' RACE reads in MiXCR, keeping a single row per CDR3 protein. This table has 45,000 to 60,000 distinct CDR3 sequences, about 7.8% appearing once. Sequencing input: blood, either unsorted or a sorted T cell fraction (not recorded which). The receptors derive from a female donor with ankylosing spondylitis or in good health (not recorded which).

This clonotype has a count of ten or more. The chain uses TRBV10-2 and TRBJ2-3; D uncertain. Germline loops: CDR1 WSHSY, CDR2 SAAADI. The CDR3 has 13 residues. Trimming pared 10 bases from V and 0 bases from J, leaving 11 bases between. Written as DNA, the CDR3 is TGCGCCACCGACGGTTCTAGCACAGATACGCAGTATTTT. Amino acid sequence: CATDGSSTDTQYF.

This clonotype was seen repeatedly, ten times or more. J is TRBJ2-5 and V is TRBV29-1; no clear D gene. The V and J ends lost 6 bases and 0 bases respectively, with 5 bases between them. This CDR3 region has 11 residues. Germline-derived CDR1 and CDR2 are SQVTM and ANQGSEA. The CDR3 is CSVRYQETQYF. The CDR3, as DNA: TGCAGCGTCCGGTACCAAGAGACCCAGTACTTC.

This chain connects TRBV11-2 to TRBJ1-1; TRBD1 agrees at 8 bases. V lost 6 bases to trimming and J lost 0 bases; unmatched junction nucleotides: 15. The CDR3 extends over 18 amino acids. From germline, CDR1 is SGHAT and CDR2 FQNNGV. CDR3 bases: TGTGCCAGCAGGAAACGGTCAGGGGGCATGGGTGTGAACACTGAAGCTTTCTTT. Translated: CASRKRSGGMGVNTEAFF.

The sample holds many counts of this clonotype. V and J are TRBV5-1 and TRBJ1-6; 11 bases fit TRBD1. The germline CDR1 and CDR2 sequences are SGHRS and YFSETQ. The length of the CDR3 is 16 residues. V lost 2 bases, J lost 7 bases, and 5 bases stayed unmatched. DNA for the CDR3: TGCGCCAGCAGCTTTTTCGGACAGGGGGCGAATTCACCCCTCCACTTT. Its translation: CASSFFGQGANSPLHF.

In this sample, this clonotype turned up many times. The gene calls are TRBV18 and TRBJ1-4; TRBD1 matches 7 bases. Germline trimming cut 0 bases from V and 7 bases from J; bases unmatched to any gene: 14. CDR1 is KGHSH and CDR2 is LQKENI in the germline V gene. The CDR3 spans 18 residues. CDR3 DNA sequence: TGTGCCAGCTCACCACCACCGACAGGGACCATGTGGGGTGAAAAACTGTTTTTT. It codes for CASSPPPTGTMWGEKLFF.

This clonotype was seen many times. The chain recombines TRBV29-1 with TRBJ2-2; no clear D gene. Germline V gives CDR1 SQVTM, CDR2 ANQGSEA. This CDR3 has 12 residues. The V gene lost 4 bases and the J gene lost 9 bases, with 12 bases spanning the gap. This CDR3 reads CSVAGYERELFF. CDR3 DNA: TGCAGCGTTGCCGGGTACGAACGGGAGCTGTTTTTT.